The following is a T cell receptor beta chain sequence with its context. Original methodology: By means of reference gene primer amplification, nucleated cell counts were estimated. Method: immunoSEQ multiplex PCR; TCRdb's copy keeps in-frame clones and lacks some. The V and J calls and clone size were taken over from that table, and D and trimming were inferred from the DNA. Of around 100,000 clones in the sample, 70% to 85% were seen once. V gave up 5 bases and J gave up 3 bases, with 17 bases separating them. The germline V gene has CDR1 LNHDA and CDR2 SQIVND (reference sequence). The CDR3 is made up of 16 amino acids. This sample was taken from a study of blood T cell repertoires in COVID-19. Study background: Researchers got acute and convalescent COVID-19 samples from the United States, Italy and Spain. Sample material is recorded as cDNA or gDNA derived from T cells, B-cell-depleted T cells, or PBMCs.

The sequence derives from a human donor in a cohort sampled during active COVID-19. The sequenced sample consisted of peripheral blood. The chain combines TRBV19 with TRBJ2-1; TRBD2 might be the D (6 bases). CDR3 sequence (DNA): TGTGCCAGTAGTGAACAGCGGGCGACAAACTACAATGAGCAGTTCTTC. It yields the protein CASSEQRATNYNEQFF. The whole variable domain, filled in from reference TRBV19 and TRBJ2-1, reads DGGITQSPKYLFRKEGQNVTLSCEQNLNHDAMYWYRQDPGQGLRLIYYSQIVNDFQKGDIAEGYSVSREKKESFPLTVTSAQKNPTAFYLCASSEQRATNYNEQFFGPGTRLTVL.